These 16 T cell receptor beta chains share one sample of origin, sequenced in a study of T cell changes during pregnancy in multiple sclerosis. Clones were read by immunoSEQ multiplex PCR, and TCRdb kept only the in-frame ones, dropping some. This table holds about 69,000 clones, around 92% found once. Specimen: peripheral blood, collected in the third trimester of pregnancy. Receptors were obtained from a female donor in good health, enrolled as a control in a pregnancy study.

This sequence joins TRBV18 and TRBJ1-1, with a possible D match to TRBD1 (6 bases). The CDR3 loop spans 13 amino acids. Germline assignment: CDR1 KGHSH and CDR2 LQKENI. V was clipped by 4 bases and J by 6 bases, with 12 bases between them. The CDR3 region is CASSRTAGSEAFF. In DNA form, the CDR3 reads TGTGCCAGCTCACGGACAGCTGGGTCTGAAGCTTTCTTT. The entire variable domain, with the rest obtained from reference TRBV18 and TRBJ1-1, is as follows: NAGVMQNPRHLVRRRGQEARLRCSPMKGHSHVYWYRQLPEEGLKFMVYLQKENIIDESGMPKERFSAEFPKEGPSILRIQQVVRGDSAAYFCASSRTAGSEAFFGQGTRLTVV.

V is TRBV27 and J is TRBJ2-7; D is unclear. The ends were cut back, 1 base at V and 2 bases at J, with 12 bases in the middle. The CDR3 totals 15 residues. Germline values: CDR1 MNHEY, CDR2 SMNVEV (reference sequence). The CDR3 nucleotides read TGTGCCAGCAGTTTATTTTTGTCCAACACCTACGAGCAGTACTTC. Translation: CASSLFLSNTYEQYF.

This clone was seen once. The rearrangement uses TRBV5-4 and TRBJ1-3; D gene uncertain. Germline CDR1 reads SGHNT; CDR2 reads YYREEE (reference sequence). The CDR3 sequence is 14 residues long. V shed 0 bases and J shed 5 bases, with 9 bases lying between them. The CDR3 is CASSLGVGRNTIYF. The CDR3 DNA follows: TGTGCCAGCAGCTTGGGAGTCGGGAGAAACACCATATATTTT. The complete variable domain, with remaining parts taken from reference TRBV5-4 and TRBJ1-3, reads ETGVTQSPTHLIKTRGQQVTLRCSSQSGHNTVSWYQQALGQGPQFIFQYYREEENGRGNFPPRFSGLQFPNYSSELNVNALELDDSALYLCASSLGVGRNTIYFGEGSWLTVV.

V is TRBV27 and J is TRBJ2-3; the match to TRBD2 covers 7 bases. Germline V gene data show CDR1 as MNHEY and CDR2 as SMNVEV (reference sequence). This CDR3 is 14 amino acids long. V lost 6 bases and J lost 3; bases outside the gene matches: 6. CDR3 bases: TGTGCCAGCAGCTACGGGAGGATTACAGATACGCAGTATTTT. It yields the protein CASSYGRITDTQYF.

The V gene is TRBV7-8, the J gene TRBJ2-3, with a weak D call TRBD2 (6 bases). CDR3 length: 18 amino acids. Germline CDR1 reads SGHVS; CDR2 reads FQNEAQ. V lost 3 bases to trimming and J lost 3 bases, with 22 bases between them. CDR3 sequence: CASSLKRAGGVTTDTQYF. CDR3 DNA sequence: TGTGCCAGCAGCTTGAAGAGGGCCGGCGGGGTTACAACAGATACGCAGTATTTT.

The chain has TRBV6-6 and TRBJ2-1; unclear D gene. The germline V gene has CDR1 MNHNY and CDR2 SVGAGI (reference sequence). The CDR3 runs 11 residues. The ends were cut back, 2 bases at V and 8 bases at J, with 4 bases in the middle. The CDR3 coding sequence is TGTGCCAGCAGTTACCAGTATGAGCAGTTCTTC. Translated, it gives CASSYQYEQFF.

The V gene is TRBV7-8, the J gene TRBJ2-7, with 7 bases lining up with TRBD1. J gave up 3 bases and V 6 bases, and 11 bases lay outside the gene matches. Germline V gene sequence: CDR1 SGHVS, CDR2 FQNEAQ. There are 15 residues in the CDR3. The CDR3 spells CASRATPGQDYEQYF. The CDR3 coding sequence is TGTGCCAGCAGGGCGACCCCCGGACAGGACTACGAGCAGTACTTC.

V and J are TRBV7-3 and TRBJ2-1; maybe TRBD1 (6 bases). The CDR3 sequence is 16 residues long. Between the trimmed V and J ends, which lost 0 bases and 2 bases, there was a span of 11 bases. Germline CDR1 SGHTA, CDR2 FQGTGA. Here the CDR3 DNA reads TGTGCCAGCAGCTTAACGGGACAAAAAACCTACAATGAGCAGTTCTTC. Its protein is CASSLTGQKTYNEQFF. Looking up the rest from reference TRBV7-3 and TRBJ2-1 gives the full variable domain: GAGVSQTPSNKVTEKGKYVELRCDPISGHTALYWYRQSLGQGPEFLIYFQGTGAADDSGLPNDRFFAVRPEGSVSTLKIQRTERGDSAVYLCASSLTGQKTYNEQFFGPGTRLTVL.

The gene calls are TRBV5-1 and TRBJ2-1; D is unresolved. This CDR3 contains 14 residues. V lost 1 base, J lost 6 bases, and 11 bases lay in between. Per the germline V gene, CDR1 is SGHRS and CDR2 is YFSETQ. This CDR3 reads CASSLTESLNEQFF. Written as DNA, the CDR3 is TGCGCCAGCAGCTTGACGGAGTCCCTCAATGAGCAGTTCTTC.

The V call is TRBV5-4, the J call TRBJ2-4; perhaps TRBD2 as D (5 bases). The V end lost 3 bases, the J end lost 5 bases, and 15 bases lay between the germline ends. This CDR3 contains 15 residues. Germline V gives CDR1 SGHNT, CDR2 YYREEE (reference sequence). The CDR3 region is CASSWSLAEENIQYF. CDR3 nucleotide sequence: TGTGCCAGCAGCTGGTCGCTAGCTGAAGAAAACATTCAGTACTTC.

The V call is TRBV4-3, the J call TRBJ2-7, with 13 bases matching TRBD2. Germline CDR1 reads LGHNA; CDR2 reads YSLEER. The CDR3 consists of 15 residues. The J segment lost 3 bases and the V segment lost 3 bases, leaving 2 bases of the junction unmatched. Written as DNA, the CDR3 is TGCGCCAGCAGCCAGAGACTAGCGGGAGGCTACGAGCAGTACTTC. This sequence encodes CASSQRLAGGYEQYF.

The CDR3 sequence is CASSQAPITSGSYEQYF. CDR3 nucleotide sequence: TGCGCCAGCAGCCAAGCTCCTATAACTAGCGGGAGCTACGAGCAGTACTTC. The chain has TRBV4-1 and TRBJ2-7, with 11 bases lining up with TRBD2. The CDR3 totals 17 residues. V dropped 1 base and J dropped 3; count of bases not matched to a gene: 8. Germline values: CDR1 MGHRA, CDR2 YSYEKL.

Concerning this clone: One end of the junction fails to match germline, which may point to a read error. This chain joins TRBV7-7 and TRBJ2-1; D is unresolved. This CDR3 has 13 residues. Per germline, CDR1 SSHAT and CDR2 FNYEAQ (reference sequence). This chain's CDR3 is CASSTGVSNEQFF. In DNA, the CDR3 is TGTGCTAGCAGCACCGGAGTGAGCAATGAGCAGTTCTTC.

The chain is built from TRBV7-9 and TRBJ1-1; tentatively, D is TRBD1 (5 bases). V was pared by 8 bases and J by 4 bases, with 20 bases between. Germline V lookup: CDR1 SEHNR, CDR2 FQNEAQ (reference sequence). The CDR3 consists of 15 residues. The CDR3 DNA reads TGTGCCAGCTTATGGGGAGCGGGACCGCTCACTGAAGCTTTCTTT. It codes for CASLWGAGPLTEAFF.

The V call is TRBV6-6, the J call TRBJ1-2, with 7 nucleotides matching TRBD1. The V and J ends lost 5 bases and 5 bases, in that order; junction bases with no gene match: 8. CDR1 is MNHNY and CDR2 is SVGAGI in the germline V gene (reference sequence). This CDR3 is 14 amino acids long. CDR3 nucleotide sequence: TGTGCCAGCAGTAGCGATCACAGGGGATATGGCTACACCTTC. Amino acid sequence: CASSSDHRGYGYTF.

The genes are TRBV6-5 and TRBJ1-4; D is perhaps TRBD1 (5 bases). V lost 6 bases to trimming and J lost 6 bases, with 11 bases between them. The CDR3 length is 13 residues. CDR1 is MNHEY and CDR2 is SVGAGI in the germline V gene. CDR3 sequence reads: CASRPGGDEKLFF. The CDR3 DNA reads TGTGCCAGCAGGCCGGGGGGGGATGAAAAACTGTTTTTT.